These T cell receptor beta chains were read from a single sample in a study of neurological immune-mediated disorders. TCRdb called the 5' RACE reads again in MiXCR, with one record for every CDR3 protein. This table holds 55,000 to 85,000 distinct CDR3 sequences, 3% to 4% found once. Sequencing was carried out using PBMCs. The source is a woman between 50 and 59 years old with multiple sclerosis. CDR3s include the opening cysteine and the closing phenylalanine or tryptophan. Fields, in order: D gene, J gene, clone size, V gene, CDR3 protein, CDR3 DNA. D genes are given only for firm matches. Clone size is stated in some rows and not others, as once, few, many or a class when expanded.

- TRBJ2-2 many TRBV28 CASRTTRELFF TGTGCCAGCAGGACGACCCGGGAGCTGTTTTTT
TRBD2 TRBJ2-1 many TRBV7-9 CASASVLAGNNEQFF TGTGCCAGCGCCTCCGTACTAGCGGGAAACAATGAGCAGTTCTTC
TRBD2 TRBJ2-7 many TRBV6-5 CASSLAGVHSNYEQYF TGTGCCAGCAGTTTAGCGGGGGTACATTCCAACTACGAGCAGTACTTC
TRBD1 TRBJ1-4 many TRBV5-1 CASSPRDSNEKLFF TGCGCCAGCAGCCCCAGGGACAGCAATGAAAAACTGTTTTTT
- TRBJ1-2 many TRBV12-3/TRBV12-4 CASRTGTWRGYTF TGTGCCAGCAGAACCGGGACCTGGAGGGGCTACACCTTC
- TRBJ2-5 many TRBV19 CASLGDRQETQYF TGTGCCAGCCTCGGGGACCGACAAGAGACCCAGTACTTC
- TRBJ1-4 many TRBV12-3/TRBV12-4 CASSLGLVNEKLFF TGTGCCAGCAGTTTGGGCCTCGTAAATGAAAAACTGTTTTTT
TRBD1 TRBJ2-7 few TRBV5-1 CASSLVPAGGSYEQYF TGCGCCAGCAGCTTGGTTCCGGCAGGGGGCTCCTACGAGCAGTACTTC
- TRBJ2-2 many TRBV12-3/TRBV12-4 CASSQGGELFF TGTGCCAGCAGCCAGGGCGGGGAGCTGTTTTTT
- TRBJ2-7 many TRBV12-5 CASERHGFYEQYF TGTGCTAGTGAAAGGCACGGATTCTACGAGCAGTACTTC
- TRBJ2-7 many TRBV9 CASSSQYEQYF TGTGCCAGCAGCTCCCAATACGAGCAGTACTTC
- TRBJ1-1 many TRBV6-6 CASSYQGLLGGAFF TGTGCCAGCAGTTACCAGGGTTTACTTGGAGGAGCTTTCTTT
TRBD2 TRBJ2-3 many TRBV9 CASRAVGGTPGDTQYF TGTGCCAGCAGAGCAGTGGGAGGGACGCCGGGAGATACGCAGTATTTT
- TRBJ1-3 many TRBV28 CASSPLLFSGNTIYF TGTGCCAGCAGTCCCCTGCTGTTCTCTGGAAACACCATATATTTT
- TRBJ1-2 many TRBV12-3/TRBV12-4 CASSSTVYGYTF TGTGCCAGCAGTTCGACAGTCTATGGCTACACCTTC
- TRBJ2-1 many TRBV6-5 CASSYVGQWFF TGTGCCAGCAGTTACGTAGGACAGTGGTTCTTC
TRBD2 TRBJ2-5 many TRBV5-1 CASSLGATSAKETQYF TGCGCCAGCAGCTTGGGGGCGACTAGCGCTAAAGAGACCCAGTACTTC
TRBD1 TRBJ2-5 - TRBV18 CASWDRVKETQYF TGTGCCAGCTGGGACAGGGTTAAAGAGACCCAGTACTTC
TRBD2 TRBJ2-3 medium-sized TRBV9 CASSAGLAGSTDTQYF TGTGCCAGCAGCGCGGGACTAGCGGGTAGCACAGATACGCAGTATTTT
- TRBJ2-6 many TRBV7-2 CASSVPVGGPGANVLTF TGTGCCAGCAGCGTCCCAGTCGGGGGGCCTGGGGCCAACGTCCTGACTTTC
- TRBJ1-2 - TRBV21-1 CASTHSGVNYGYTF TGTGCCAGCACCCACTCCGGGGTTAACTATGGCTACACCTTC
TRBD2 TRBJ2-2 many TRBV20-1 CSARDWGSGRRTGELFF TGCAGTGCTAGAGATTGGGGGAGCGGGAGGCGCACCGGGGAGCTGTTTTTT
- TRBJ2-2 - TRBV4-2 CASSQRAAGVTGELFF TGTGCCAGCAGCCAAAGGGCGGCAGGGGTTACCGGGGAGCTGTTTTTT
- TRBJ2-2 many TRBV14 CASSQESFTGELFF TGTGCCAGCAGCCAAGAGAGTTTCACCGGGGAGCTGTTTTTT
TRBD2 TRBJ2-1 many TRBV7-2 CASSRTGTSGRAGNEQFF TGTGCCAGCAGCCGAACCGGGACTAGCGGGAGGGCCGGGAATGAGCAGTTCTTC
- TRBJ2-3 many TRBV2 CASRAYLSTDTQYF TGTGCCAGCAGGGCCTACCTTAGCACAGATACGCAGTATTTT
- TRBJ2-5 many TRBV5-4 CASSSTPQGGSRETQYF TGTGCCAGCAGCTCCACTCCGCAAGGAGGATCCAGGGAGACCCAGTACTTC
TRBD1 TRBJ1-1 many TRBV6-5 CASSYSYTTGGPFF TGTGCCAGCAGTTACTCATACACCACAGGGGGACCTTTCTTT
- TRBJ2-7 many TRBV29-1 CSVAEGAGDYEQYF TGCAGCGTTGCGGAGGGGGCTGGTGACTACGAGCAGTACTTC
TRBD1 TRBJ2-4 many TRBV11-3 CASSWGDRAKNIQYF TGTGCCAGCAGCTGGGGGGACAGGGCCAAAAACATTCAGTACTTC
TRBD1 TRBJ2-2 many TRBV3-1 CASSQWGTGTPGELFF TGTGCCAGCAGCCAATGGGGGACAGGGACCCCCGGGGAGCTGTTTTTT
- TRBJ2-2 few TRBV7-8 CASRKGGGNTGELFF TGTGCCAGCAGAAAGGGAGGGGGGAACACCGGGGAGCTGTTTTTT
- TRBJ2-5 many TRBV5-1 CASSWDVEETQYF TGCGCCAGCAGCTGGGACGTGGAGGAGACCCAGTACTTC
- TRBJ2-2 many TRBV5-1 CASSFGGVNTGELFF TGCGCCAGCAGCTTTGGAGGGGTGAACACCGGGGAGCTGTTTTTT
TRBD1 TRBJ1-2 many TRBV6-2/TRBV6-3 CASSSLRTGWSGYTF TGTGCCAGCAGTTCCCTGCGGACAGGGTGGAGTGGCTACACCTTC
- TRBJ1-2 many TRBV7-2 CASRRGEMDGYTF TGTGCCAGCCGCCGGGGGGAAATGGATGGCTACACCTTC
- TRBJ2-1 - TRBV6-6 CASSYQESSYNEQFF TGTGCCAGCAGTTACCAGGAGAGCTCCTACAATGAGCAGTTCTTC
TRBD2 TRBJ2-3 many TRBV20-1 CSARLAVTDTQYF TGCAGTGCCCGACTAGCGGTCACAGATACGCAGTATTTT
TRBD2 TRBJ2-5 many TRBV20-1 CSARDLLAGGKQETQYF TGCAGTGCTAGAGATTTGCTAGCGGGAGGCAAACAAGAGACCCAGTACTTC
- TRBJ2-1 many TRBV6-2/TRBV6-3 CASWLRGGTYNEQFF TGTGCCAGCTGGCTCCGCGGGGGCACGTACAATGAGCAGTTCTTC
- TRBJ2-7 few TRBV5-1 CASSQRGDGYEQYF TGCGCCAGCAGCCAGAGAGGTGATGGGTACGAGCAGTACTTC
TRBD1 TRBJ2-1 many TRBV5-6 CASSFDRAYHNEQFF TGTGCCAGCAGCTTTGACAGGGCTTACCACAATGAGCAGTTCTTC
TRBD1 TRBJ1-2 - TRBV29-1 CSATMPRDSFYGYTF TGCAGCGCCACGATGCCCCGGGACAGCTTCTATGGCTACACCTTC
TRBD2 TRBJ2-3 many TRBV20-1 CSASHGGGSTDTQYF TGCAGTGCTAGTCACGGCGGGGGGTCCACAGATACGCAGTATTTT
TRBD1 TRBJ2-5 few TRBV11-2 CASSHSFSGTGFQETQYF TGTGCCAGCAGCCACAGCTTTTCCGGGACAGGGTTCCAAGAGACCCAGTACTTC
TRBD2 TRBJ2-1 many TRBV5-1 CASSLGELAGLDEQFF TGCGCCAGCAGCTTGGGGGAACTAGCGGGGTTGGATGAGCAGTTCTTC
TRBD1 TRBJ1-3 many TRBV28 CASSLVFGDSVSSGNTIYF TGTGCCAGCAGTTTAGTTTTTGGGGACAGTGTGAGCTCTGGAAACACCATATATTTT
- TRBJ2-4 many TRBV4-3 CASSRVLIAKNIQYF TGCGCCAGCAGCAGGGTGCTGATAGCCAAAAACATTCAGTACTTC
- TRBJ2-5 many TRBV12-3/TRBV12-4 CASSPGGLHRETQYF TGTGCCAGCAGTCCCGGGGGACTCCACCGAGAGACCCAGTACTTC
TRBD2 TRBJ2-5 many TRBV5-1 CASKVVGTSGRKRETQYF TGCGCCAGCAAGGTGGTCGGGACTAGCGGGAGAAAAAGAGAGACCCAGTACTTC
- TRBJ2-3 many TRBV5-1 CASSLIPSTDTQYF TGCGCCAGCAGCTTGATCCCTAGCACAGATACGCAGTATTTT
- TRBJ1-2 few TRBV4-3 CASSQDRFNYGYTF TGCGCCAGCAGCCAAGACCGTTTTAACTATGGCTACACCTTC
- TRBJ2-3 few TRBV21-1 CASSAPSGGAPDTQYF TGTGCCAGCAGCGCCCCTAGCGGGGGGGCCCCAGATACGCAGTATTTT
- TRBJ1-1 many TRBV20-1 CSAAYSRKNTEAFF TGCAGTGCGGCTTACAGCAGAAAGAACACTGAAGCTTTCTTT
- TRBJ2-3 many TRBV5-1 CASSYPGTDTQYF TGCGCCAGCAGCTACCCAGGGACAGATACGCAGTATTTT
TRBD1 TRBJ1-2 few TRBV18 CASSPSDRVGGYTF TGTGCCAGCTCACCATCCGACAGGGTCGGAGGCTACACCTTC
TRBD2 TRBJ2-3 many TRBV20-1 CSAEPEAGDTDTQYF TGCAGTGCTGAGCCCGAAGCGGGAGATACAGATACGCAGTATTTT
- TRBJ1-4 many TRBV12-3/TRBV12-4 CASSLRGRKAKLFF TGTGCCAGCAGTTTACGGGGGCGTAAGGCGAAACTGTTTTTT